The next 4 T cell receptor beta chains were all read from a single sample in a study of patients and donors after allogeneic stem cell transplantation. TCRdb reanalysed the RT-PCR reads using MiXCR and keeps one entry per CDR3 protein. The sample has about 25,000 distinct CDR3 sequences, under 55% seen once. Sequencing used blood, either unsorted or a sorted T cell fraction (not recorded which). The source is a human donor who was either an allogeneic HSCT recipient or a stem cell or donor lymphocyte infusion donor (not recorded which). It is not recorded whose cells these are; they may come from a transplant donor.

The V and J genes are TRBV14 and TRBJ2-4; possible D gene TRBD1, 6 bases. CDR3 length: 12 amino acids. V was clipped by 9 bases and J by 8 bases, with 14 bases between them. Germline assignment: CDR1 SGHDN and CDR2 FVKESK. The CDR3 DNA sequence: TGTGCCAGTTCACAGGGTTGGGACATTCAGTACTTC. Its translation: CASSQGWDIQYF.

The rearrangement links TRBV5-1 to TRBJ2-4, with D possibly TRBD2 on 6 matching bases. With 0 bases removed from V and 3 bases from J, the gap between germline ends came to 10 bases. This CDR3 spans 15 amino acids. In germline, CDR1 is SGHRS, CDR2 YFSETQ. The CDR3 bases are TGCGCCAGCAGCTTGGGGGCGGGGATCAAAAACATTCAGTACTTC. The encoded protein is CASSLGAGIKNIQYF.

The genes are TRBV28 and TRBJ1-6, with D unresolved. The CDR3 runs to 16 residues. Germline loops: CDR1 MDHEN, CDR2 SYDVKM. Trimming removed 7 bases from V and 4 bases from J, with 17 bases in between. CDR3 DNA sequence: TGTGCCAGCACCCGAGACCGCTCCGCTTATAATTCACCCCTCCACTTT. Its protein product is CASTRDRSAYNSPLHF.

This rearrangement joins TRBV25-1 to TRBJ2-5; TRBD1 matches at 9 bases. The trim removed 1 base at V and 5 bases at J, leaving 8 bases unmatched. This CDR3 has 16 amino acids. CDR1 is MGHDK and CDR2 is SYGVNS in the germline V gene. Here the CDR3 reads CASSELRTGVRETQYF. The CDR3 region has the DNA TGTGCCAGCAGTGAATTGAGGACAGGGGTACGGGAGACCCAGTACTTC.